The 26 T cell receptor beta chains in this list originate from one sample, sequenced in a study of OX40 agonist ivuxolimab in advanced cancers. Profiled with immunoSEQ multiplex PCR; TCRdb holds only in-frame clones, not every one. Here the sample spans 55,000 to 90,000 clones, about 82% being singletons. Sequenced material: CD4+ or CD8+ T cells sorted from blood, taken in a trial of the OX40 agonist ivuxolimab. Receptor source: an adult with an advanced solid tumor such as melanoma, head and neck, liver or kidney cancer.

The V and J genes are TRBV21-1 and TRBJ2-5. TRBV21-1 is a listed pseudogene. CDR3 length equals 13 residues. As DNA, the CDR3 is TGTGCCAGCAGCAAATCGGCTCAAGAGACCCAGTACTTC. Protein: CASSKSAQETQYF.

The chain employs TRBV18 and TRBJ1-2; D is ambiguous. This CDR3 is 14 amino acids long. The V end lost 6 bases, the J end lost 4 bases, and 15 bases lay between the germline ends. Germline V lookup: CDR1 KGHSH, CDR2 LQKENI. The CDR3 is CASSLDERVYGYTF. The CDR3 coding sequence is TGTGCCAGCTCGCTCGATGAGAGGGTCTATGGCTACACCTTC.

The chain joins TRBV6-1 to TRBJ2-5; TRBD2 aligns across 9 bases. The CDR3 runs to 19 residues. Trimming took 2 bases from V and 0 from J; bases not matched to a gene: 13. Germline V gene lookup returns CDR1 MNHNS and CDR2 SASEGT. This CDR3 reads CASSERGGAGGPYQETQYF. Here the CDR3 DNA reads TGTGCCAGCAGTGAACGTGGAGGTGCGGGGGGGCCGTACCAAGAGACCCAGTACTTC.

The rearrangement uses TRBV6-6 and TRBJ2-7, with D perhaps matching TRBD1 (5 bases). Trimming cost V 5 bases and J 5 bases, with 13 bases left between them. Germline V gives CDR1 MNHNY, CDR2 SVGAGI (reference sequence). The CDR3 contains 13 residues. In DNA form, the CDR3 reads TGTGCCAGCAGTAGGGGCGCCTGGGACGAGCAGTACTTC. Its protein is CASSRGAWDEQYF.

The J gene is TRBJ2-1, the V gene TRBV18, with a possible D match to TRBD1 (6 bases). This CDR3 is 12 amino acids long. Germline V CDR1 and CDR2: KGHSH, LQKENI. V lost 6 bases, J lost 5 bases, and 8 bases lay in between. CDR3 DNA: TGTGCCAGCTCGCGACAGGACAATGAGCAGTTCTTC. It specifies CASSRQDNEQFF.

The chain couples TRBV9 to TRBJ1-1; unclear D gene. The V end lost 0 bases, the J end lost 0 bases, and 9 bases lay between the germline ends. The CDR3 is made up of 15 amino acids. Germline V gene lookup returns CDR1 SGDLS and CDR2 YYNGEE. The DNA for the CDR3 is TGTGCCAGCAGCGTAGTGGCAGCATTGAACACTGAAGCTTTCTTT. Protein: CASSVVAALNTEAFF.

This sequence joins TRBV5-4 and TRBJ2-7; a weak D match, TRBD1 (6 bases). V was clipped by 0 bases and J by 2 bases, with 12 bases between them. There are 15 residues in the CDR3. Germline CDR1 SGHNT, CDR2 YYREEE (reference sequence). The CDR3 coding sequence is TGTGCCAGCAGCTTGGACAGGGACGTTCCCTACGAGCAGTACTTC. Residues: CASSLDRDVPYEQYF.

This clone appeared once. The V and J genes are TRBV19 and TRBJ1-1; D not certain. This CDR3 region has 14 residues. V lost 6 bases to trimming and J lost 1 base, with 12 bases between them. Germline CDR1 reads LNHDA; CDR2 reads SQIVND (reference sequence). DNA for the CDR3: TGTGCCAGTAGCAGAACCGCAGGGAACACTGAAGCTTTCTTT. Protein product: CASSRTAGNTEAFF.

The chain combines TRBV2 with TRBJ1-2, with a possible D match to TRBD1 (6 bases). Germline V gene sequence: CDR1 SNHLY, CDR2 FYNNEI. The V end was cut by 4 bases, the J end by 8 bases, with 14 bases between. This CDR3 region has 13 residues. Here the CDR3 DNA reads TGTGCCAGCAGTGGGACACCGAGGGGGGGCTACACCTTC. Translating gives CASSGTPRGGYTF.

This sequence joins TRBV19 and TRBJ2-3, with D tentatively TRBD2 (7 bases). The CDR3 consists of 15 residues. The germline V gene has CDR1 LNHDA and CDR2 SQIVND (reference sequence). Trimming stripped 5 bases from V and 7 bases from J, with 19 bases between. The DNA of the CDR3 is TGTGCCAGTAGTTCGAGGGGGGGCCAGCACTATACGCAGTATTTT. It translates to CASSSRGGQHYTQYF.

This rearrangement joins TRBV11-2 to TRBJ2-1; a possible D gene is TRBD2 (5 bases). The CDR3 is 17 amino acids. V was shortened by 5 bases and J by 4 bases, with 21 bases between the two germline ends. CDR1 is SGHAT and CDR2 is FQNNGV in the germline V gene. CDR3 nucleotides: TGTGCCAGCAGCGCCCAATTTACGGGGTCGGCGTACAATGAGCAGTTCTTC. Its translation: CASSAQFTGSAYNEQFF.

The rearrangement joins TRBV7-8 to TRBJ2-1; 9 bases map to TRBD2. Germline loops: CDR1 SGHVS, CDR2 FQNEAQ. The CDR3 loop spans 15 amino acids. V trimming: 1 base; J trimming: 13 bases; junction bases outside the gene matches: 11. In DNA form, the CDR3 reads TGTGCCAGCAGCTTAGATGGCCTAGCGGGGCCCTCCCAGTTCTTC. Translated, it gives CASSLDGLAGPSQFF.

As concerns this clone: An end of the junction differs from the germline gene, which may be a read error. V gene TRBV29-1 combines with J gene TRBJ1-4, with D hard to call. Germline V CDR1 and CDR2: SQVTM, ANQGSEA. CDR3 length equals 11 residues. This CDR3 reads CSVEAGGELFF. In DNA form, the CDR3 reads TGCAGCGTAGAAGCAGGCGGGGAACTGTTTTTT.

V is TRBV6-6 and J is TRBJ2-7; D tentatively fits TRBD1 or TRBD2 (5 bases each). The CDR3 is 13 amino acids. Trimming cost V 0 bases and J 3 bases, with 6 bases left between them. Germline V gene lookup returns CDR1 MNHNY and CDR2 SVGAGI (reference sequence). Here the CDR3 DNA reads TGTGCCAGCAGTTACTCGAGGGGCTACGAGCAGTACTTC. Its translation is CASSYSRGYEQYF.

The V call is TRBV5-1, the J call TRBJ1-5, with 7 bases that match TRBD1. The CDR3 has 14 amino acids. Germline CDR1 and CDR2: SGHRS and YFSETQ. The junction had 6 bases not matched to a gene; V was cut back by 4 bases and J by 5 bases. This chain's CDR3 is CASSIRQGDQPQHF. The CDR3 region has the DNA TGCGCCAGCAGCATCAGACAGGGCGATCAGCCCCAGCATTTT.

V gene TRBV9 combines with J gene TRBJ2-7; either TRBD1 or TRBD2 may supply D (5 bases each). Germline V gene lookup returns CDR1 SGDLS and CDR2 YYNGEE. This CDR3 is built from 14 residues. The V gene lost 0 bases and the J gene lost 8 bases, with 15 bases spanning the gap. The CDR3 DNA follows: TGTGCCAGCAGCGTAGCTCAGGGTTCGGGAAAGCAGTACTTC. Encoded protein: CASSVAQGSGKQYF.

The gene calls are TRBV7-6 and TRBJ1-4; D is possibly TRBD1 (5 bases). Germline V gene data show CDR1 as SGHVS and CDR2 as FNYEAQ. V dropped 8 bases and J dropped 3 bases, with 34 bases sitting between them. The CDR3 is 21 residues long. This chain's CDR3 is CASRGGGSDRTGMRANEKLFF. The CDR3 DNA is TGTGCCAGCCGGGGGGGTGGATCCGATCGGACGGGGATGAGGGCTAATGAAAAACTGTTTTTT.

This sequence joins TRBV30 and TRBJ2-7; no firm D call. The CDR3 is 11 amino acids. CDR1 is GTSNPN, CDR2 SVGIG, per germline (reference sequence). The ends were cut back, 0 bases at V and 5 bases at J, with 5 bases in the middle. CDR3 nucleotide sequence: TGTGCCTGGAGTGTGCTCGACGAGCAGTACTTC. It codes for CAWSVLDEQYF.

CDR3 loop: CAWTRQQPYGYTF. Written as DNA, the CDR3 is TGTGCCTGGACTCGACAGCAACCTTATGGCTACACCTTC. The chain uses TRBV30 and TRBJ1-2, with D tentatively TRBD1 (5 bases). Germline V gene sequence: CDR1 GTSNPN, CDR2 SVGIG (reference sequence). This CDR3 has 13 amino acids. Trimming took 4 bases from V and 5 from J, leaving 14 bases between them.

This chain joins TRBV5-1 and TRBJ2-5, with D perhaps TRBD1 (5 bases). CDR1 and CDR2 (germline): SGHRS, YFSETQ. V shed 3 bases and J shed 3 bases, with 18 bases lying between them. This CDR3 comprises 16 residues. CDR3 DNA sequence: TGCGCCAGCAGCTCCCGTTTGGCAGGGCGCGAAGAGACCCAGTACTTC. Protein product: CASSSRLAGREETQYF.

V is TRBV5-1 and J is TRBJ2-4, with 7 bases that match TRBD1. The CDR3 spans 14 residues. The junction had 4 bases not matched to a gene; V was cut back by 4 bases and J by 3 bases. Per the germline V gene, CDR1 is SGHRS and CDR2 is YFSETQ. This CDR3 is CASSPRQGKNIQYF. CDR3 DNA sequence: TGCGCCAGCAGCCCGCGACAGGGCAAAAACATTCAGTACTTC.

The chain recombines TRBV7-9 with TRBJ1-3; D is perhaps TRBD1 (6 bases). Between the trimmed V and J ends, which lost 7 bases and 0 bases, there was a span of 10 bases. This CDR3 comprises 14 residues. CDR1 is SEHNR and CDR2 is FQNEAQ in the germline V gene (reference sequence). Here the CDR3 DNA reads TGTGCCAGCACCTCGACAGGCTCTGGAAACACCATATATTTT. It codes for CASTSTGSGNTIYF.

The chain joins TRBV6-5 to TRBJ2-1, with 9 bases fitting TRBD1. Trimming at V came to 5 bases and at J to 3 bases, leaving 5 bases not matched to a gene. CDR3 length: 15 residues. Germline-derived CDR1 and CDR2 are MNHEY and SVGAGI. The CDR3 DNA reads TGTGCCAGCAGTCCCGACAGGGGGTTCTACAATGAGCAGTTCTTC. Protein sequence: CASSPDRGFYNEQFF.

CDR3 residues: CASRMTGGSGNTIYF. The CDR3 nucleotides are TGTGCCAGTAGGATGACAGGGGGCTCTGGAAACACCATATATTTT. The chain joins TRBV19 to TRBJ1-3, with 9 bases identical to TRBD1. Germline CDR1 LNHDA, CDR2 SQIVND (reference sequence). The CDR3 has 15 amino acids. With 6 bases clipped from V and 0 bases from J, the junction kept 3 bases outside the gene matches.

V usage is TRBV5-6 and J usage is TRBJ1-1; D uncertain. The CDR3 has 12 residues. Germline CDR1 SGHDT, CDR2 YYEEEE. Trimming removed 0 bases at V and 2 bases at J, with 2 bases between. The CDR3 coding sequence is TGTGCCAGCAGCTTGGATAACACTGAAGCTTTCTTT. Amino acids: CASSLDNTEAFF.

V and J are TRBV6-6 and TRBJ2-7; 7 bases are shared with TRBD2. The CDR3 spans 12 residues. Germline values: CDR1 MNHNY, CDR2 SVGAGI (reference sequence). V trimming: 7 bases; J trimming: 5 bases; junction bases outside the gene matches: 5. Written as DNA, the CDR3 is TGTGCCAGCAACGGGGGGAGAAACGAGCAGTACTTC. It specifies CASNGGRNEQYF.